The clone carrying this TCR beta chain was detected only once. PCR employed 60 Vbeta and 13 Jbeta primers. The repertoire was sequenced with immunoSEQ multiplex PCR; TCRdb's copy has only in-frame clones and lacks some. The sample records 150,000 to 200,000 clones, 80% to 85% being singletons. Each donor was nominally healthy when sampled (though unrecorded immune exposures were likely). Losses at the gene ends were 5 bases for V and 2 bases for J; bases not matched to a gene: 5. CDR3 length: 17 amino acids. Per germline, CDR1 SEHNR and CDR2 FQNEAQ (reference sequence). This record comes from a study of cytomegalovirus exposure and HLA in healthy donors.

The specimen was PBMCs. The gene calls are TRBV7-9 and TRBJ2-2; TRBD2 matches at 13 bases. The clonotype was recovered from a woman aged 18 to 35 in good health and CMV-seropositive. CDR3 region: CASSRLAGGPNTGELFF. CDR3 nucleotide sequence: TGTGCCAGCAGCCGACTAGCGGGGGGACCTAACACCGGGGAGCTGTTTTTT. Based on the CDR3 plus reference TRBV7-9 and TRBJ2-2, the full variable domain is DTGVSQNPRHKITKRGQNVTFRCDPISEHNRLYWYRQTLGQGPEFLTYFQNEAQLEKSRLLSDRFSAERPKGSFSTLEIQRTEQGDSAMYLCASSRLAGGPNTGELFFGEGSRLTVL.